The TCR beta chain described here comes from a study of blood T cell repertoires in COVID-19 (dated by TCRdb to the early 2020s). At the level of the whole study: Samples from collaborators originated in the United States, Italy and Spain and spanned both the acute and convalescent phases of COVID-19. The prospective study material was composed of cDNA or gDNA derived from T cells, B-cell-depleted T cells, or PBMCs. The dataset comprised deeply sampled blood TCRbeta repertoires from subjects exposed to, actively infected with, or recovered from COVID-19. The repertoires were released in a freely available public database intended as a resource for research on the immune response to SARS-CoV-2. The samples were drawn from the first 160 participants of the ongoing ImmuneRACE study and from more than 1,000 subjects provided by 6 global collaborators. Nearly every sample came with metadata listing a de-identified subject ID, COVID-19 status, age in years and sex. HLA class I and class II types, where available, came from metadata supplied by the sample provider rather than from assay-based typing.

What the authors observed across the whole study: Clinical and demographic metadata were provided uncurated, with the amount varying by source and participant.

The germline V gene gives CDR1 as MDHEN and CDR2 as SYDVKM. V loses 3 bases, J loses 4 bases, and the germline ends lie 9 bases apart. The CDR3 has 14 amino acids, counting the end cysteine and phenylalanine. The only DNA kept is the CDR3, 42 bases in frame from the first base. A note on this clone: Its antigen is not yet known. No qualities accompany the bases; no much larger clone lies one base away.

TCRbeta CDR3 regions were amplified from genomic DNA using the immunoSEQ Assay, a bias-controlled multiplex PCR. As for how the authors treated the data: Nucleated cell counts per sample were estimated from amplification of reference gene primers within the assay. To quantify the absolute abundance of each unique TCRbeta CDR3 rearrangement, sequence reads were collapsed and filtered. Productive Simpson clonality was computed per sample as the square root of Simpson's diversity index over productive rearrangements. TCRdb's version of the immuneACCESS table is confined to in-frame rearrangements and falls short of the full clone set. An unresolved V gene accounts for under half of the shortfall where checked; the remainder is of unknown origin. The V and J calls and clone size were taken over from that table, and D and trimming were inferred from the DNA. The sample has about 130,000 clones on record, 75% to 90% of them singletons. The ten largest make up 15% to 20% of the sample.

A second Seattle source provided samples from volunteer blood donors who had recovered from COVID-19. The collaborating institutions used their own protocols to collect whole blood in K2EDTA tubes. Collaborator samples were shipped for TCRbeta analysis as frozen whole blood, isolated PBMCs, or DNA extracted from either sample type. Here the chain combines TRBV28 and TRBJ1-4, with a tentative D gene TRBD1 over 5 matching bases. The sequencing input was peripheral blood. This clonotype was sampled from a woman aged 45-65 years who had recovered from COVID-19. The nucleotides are TGTGCCAGCAGTTTGGGGCCGCTTAATGAAAAACTGTTTTTT. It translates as CASSLGPLNEKLFF.